The rows below give T cell receptor beta chains drawn from one sample of a study of brain T cells in children with intractable seizures. Produced via immunoSEQ multiplex PCR; TCRdb's table is partial and in-frame only. Altogether about 320,000 clones are present, approximately 93% being singletons, with the ten largest covering approximately 5%. The input for sequencing was peripheral blood, taken 4 to 6 months after surgery. The receptors originated from a boy under two years old with tuberous sclerosis and intractable seizures. Each CDR3 is given with its conserved first and last residue. The order of the fields is D gene, J gene, V gene, clone size, CDR3 DNA, CDR3 protein. A D gene is named only where the DNA matches it firmly. Not all rows give a size; the values are once, few, many and, for expanded clones, a class.

d_gene: TRBD1
j_gene: TRBJ1-1
v_gene: TRBV19
abundance: .
CDR3nt: TGTGCCAGTAGTCTCCGGGACAGGTTGGCTGAAGCTTTCTTT
CDR3aa: CASSLRDRLAEAFF

d_gene: .
j_gene: TRBJ2-7
v_gene: TRBV5-1
abundance: .
CDR3nt: TGCGCCAGCAGGATTGGGGGACCCCCGGGTGAGAAGCAGTACTTC
CDR3aa: CASRIGGPPGEKQYF

d_gene: .
j_gene: TRBJ1-6
v_gene: TRBV14
abundance: .
CDR3nt: TGTGCCAGCAGCCTACAGGGACAAGGTTCACCCCTCCACTTT
CDR3aa: CASSLQGQGSPLHF

d_gene: TRBD1
j_gene: TRBJ1-5
v_gene: TRBV5-5
abundance: .
CDR3nt: TGTGCCAGCAGCTTAGGTACAGGGGGGGAGCCCCAGCATTTT
CDR3aa: CASSLGTGGEPQHF

d_gene: .
j_gene: TRBJ2-1
v_gene: TRBV24-1
abundance: .
CDR3nt: TGTGCCACCAGTGGGGGCGGGAACAATGAGCAGTTCTTC
CDR3aa: CATSGGGNNEQFF

d_gene: .
j_gene: TRBJ2-5
v_gene: TRBV7-2
abundance: .
CDR3nt: TGTGCCAGCAGCTTAGGGTCGGCGTATAGGACCCAGTACTTC
CDR3aa: CASSLGSAYRTQYF

d_gene: .
j_gene: TRBJ1-1
v_gene: TRBV6-5
abundance: .
CDR3nt: TGTGCCACCCTCGGGGATTTGGACACTGAAGCTTTCTTT
CDR3aa: CATLGDLDTEAFF

d_gene: .
j_gene: TRBJ1-6
v_gene: TRBV4-2
abundance: .
CDR3nt: TGTGCCAGCAGCCAAGAGCAGGGGCCAAATTCACCCCTCCACTTT
CDR3aa: CASSQEQGPNSPLHF

d_gene: .
j_gene: TRBJ2-1
v_gene: TRBV5-6
abundance: .
CDR3nt: TGTGCCAGCAGCTTGGGACTAGTAAGGAATGAGCAGTTCTTC
CDR3aa: CASSLGLVRNEQFF

d_gene: TRBD1
j_gene: TRBJ1-5
v_gene: TRBV4-2
abundance: .
CDR3nt: TGTGCCAGCAGCCAAGGGGACAGGGGATATAGCAATCAGCCCCAGCATTTT
CDR3aa: CASSQGDRGYSNQPQHF

d_gene: .
j_gene: TRBJ1-2
v_gene: TRBV25-1
abundance: .
CDR3nt: TGTGCCAGCAGTGATGTAGGTCTTAACTATGGCTACACCTTC
CDR3aa: CASSDVGLNYGYTF

d_gene: .
j_gene: TRBJ2-7
v_gene: TRBV4-1
abundance: once
CDR3nt: TGCGCCAGCAGCCAAGTACAGGGATTTACCTACGAGCAGTACTTC
CDR3aa: CASSQVQGFTYEQYF

d_gene: TRBD1
j_gene: TRBJ2-4
v_gene: TRBV5-6
abundance: .
CDR3nt: TGTGCCAGCAGCTTATCCGGGACAGGGCGGAACATTCAGTACTTC
CDR3aa: CASSLSGTGRNIQYF

d_gene: .
j_gene: TRBJ2-3
v_gene: TRBV5-4
abundance: .
CDR3nt: TGTGCCAGCAGCTGGACCCGCACAGATACGCAGTATTTT
CDR3aa: CASSWTRTDTQYF

d_gene: .
j_gene: TRBJ2-3
v_gene: TRBV12-5
abundance: .
CDR3nt: TGTGCTAGTGGTTTGGCTTTCGGCGCAGATACGCAGTATTTT
CDR3aa: CASGLAFGADTQYF

d_gene: .
j_gene: TRBJ1-3
v_gene: TRBV7-2
abundance: .
CDR3nt: TGTGCCAGCAGCCAGCGGGTGGCGGGAAACACCATATATTTT
CDR3aa: CASSQRVAGNTIYF

d_gene: .
j_gene: TRBJ1-2
v_gene: TRBV19
abundance: few
CDR3nt: TGTGCCAGTAACTCGTGGGACTATGGCTACACCTTC
CDR3aa: CASNSWDYGYTF

d_gene: .
j_gene: TRBJ1-2
v_gene: TRBV13
abundance: .
CDR3nt: TGTGCCAGCAGCGCAGTAAGCGGGGGGTTGAGTGGCTACACCTTC
CDR3aa: CASSAVSGGLSGYTF